The rows below give T cell receptor beta chains drawn from one sample of a study of cytomegalovirus exposure and HLA in healthy donors. Assay: immunoSEQ multiplex PCR; the TCRdb copy retains only in-frame clones and omits some. The data show 110,000 to 150,000 clones, roughly 80% seen once. The material sequenced was PBMCs. All receptors derive from a female donor in good health and CMV-seronegative. The CDR3 runs from the conserved cysteine through the conserved F or W. The D gene is left open where the match is weak. The size field is filled for only some rows; it gives once, few, many or a size class.

d_gene	abundance	v_gene	j_gene	CDR3nt	CDR3aa
TRBD1	-	TRBV5-1	TRBJ2-5	TGCGCCAGCAGCTTGGTCAGGGGGCGCACGGAGACCCAGTACTTC	CASSLVRGRTETQYF
TRBD1	-	TRBV30	TRBJ1-2	TGTGCCTGGAGTCCCCAAAATGGGGCAGGGGGCGAGACCTTC	CAWSPQNGAGGETF
-	-	TRBV7-8	TRBJ2-3	TGTGCCAGCAGCTTAACCCCAGGGACAAGCACAGATACGCAGTATTTT	CASSLTPGTSTDTQYF
-	once	TRBV5-6	TRBJ2-7	TGTGCCAGCAGCTTGATTAGCGGTGGCTACGAGCAGTACTTC	CASSLISGGYEQYF
TRBD1	-	TRBV28	TRBJ2-7	TGTGCCAGCAGTTTAGTAGGACCGGGACAGGCGAGTTTC	CASSLVGPGQASF
-	-	TRBV15	TRBJ2-2	TGTGCCACCAGCAGAGATCTGGCATTGGACACCGGGGAGCTGTTTTTT	CATSRDLALDTGELFF
-	few	TRBV4-1	TRBJ1-1	TGCGCCAGCAGCCAAGATATCGGTATGAACACTGAAGCTTTCTTT	CASSQDIGMNTEAFF
TRBD2	few	TRBV6-1	TRBJ2-3	TGTGCCAGCAGTGAATGGGCGGGAGGTACTAGCACAGATACGCAGTATTTT	CASSEWAGGTSTDTQYF
TRBD1	-	TRBV7-2	TRBJ1-4	TGTGCCAGCAGCCCCCGGGGACAGGGGGATGAAAAACTGTTTTTT	CASSPRGQGDEKLFF
-	-	TRBV5-4	TRBJ2-5	TGTGCCAGCAGCCTAAAGACGGGCCTCGGCGGGGAGACCCAGTACTTC	CASSLKTGLGGETQYF
-	few	TRBV5-6	TRBJ1-5	TGTGCCAGCAGCTGGGGAGATCAGCCCCAGCATTTT	CASSWGDQPQHF
-	few	TRBV7-8	TRBJ2-2	TGTGCCAGCAGCTTCGCTATTTGGAACACCGGGGAGCTGTTTTTT	CASSFAIWNTGELFF
TRBD2	-	TRBV4-2	TRBJ2-3	TGTGCCAGCAGCCAAGCATTAGGGACTAGCCCAGAAGATACGCAGTATTTT	CASSQALGTSPEDTQYF
-	once	TRBV20-1	TRBJ2-3	TGCAGTGCTAGAAGCTATGATACGCAGTATTTT	CSARSYDTQYF
TRBD2	-	TRBV6-1	TRBJ2-3	TGTGCCAGCAGTGTCGGACTAGGGGACACAGATACGCAGTATTTT	CASSVGLGDTDTQYF
-	few	TRBV10-3	TRBJ2-5	TGTGCCATCAGTGTAGGGGTCCAAGAGACCCAGTACTTC	CAISVGVQETQYF
-	few	TRBV6-6	TRBJ1-4	TGTGCCAGCAGTTTCCGGGACTCAAGGGAAAAACTGTTTTTT	CASSFRDSREKLFF
-	-	TRBV7-9	TRBJ1-4	TGTGCCAGCAGCCTCCTGGGGCAGGTTAATGAAAAACTGTTTTTT	CASSLLGQVNEKLFF
-	-	TRBV29-1	TRBJ2-1	TGCAGCGTTGAAGGCCCCCGGTACAATGAGCAGTTCTTC	CSVEGPRYNEQFF
-	-	TRBV6-5	TRBJ1-2	TGTGCCAGCAGTTACGGCGGGTTGAACTATGGCTACACCTTC	CASSYGGLNYGYTF
TRBD2	-	TRBV5-8	TRBJ2-2	TGTGCCAGCAGCTTGGCGACTAGCGGGTGGGACACCGGGGAGCTGTTTTTT	CASSLATSGWDTGELFF
TRBD1	-	TRBV28	TRBJ2-7	TGTGCCAGCAGTTTACGGACAGGGGTGTACGAGCAGTACTTC	CASSLRTGVYEQYF
-	-	TRBV10-3	TRBJ2-1	TGTGCCATCAGTGAGAAAGCAGGCAATGAGCAGTTCTTC	CAISEKAGNEQFF
TRBD1	-	TRBV19	TRBJ2-7	TGTGCCAGTAGTCCAGGGACAGCGTCCTGGAACTACGAGCAGTACTTC	CASSPGTASWNYEQYF
-	-	TRBV7-2	TRBJ2-2	TGTGCCAGCAGCCCAGGGTTGACCGGGGAGCTGTTTTTT	CASSPGLTGELFF
-	-	TRBV11-1	TRBJ2-1	TGTGCCAGCAGGCGTGGTAATGAGCAGTTCTTC	CASRRGNEQFF
-	-	TRBV6-1	TRBJ1-2	TGTGCCAGCAGTGATTTGCGAGGGTCCTATGGCTACACCTTC	CASSDLRGSYGYTF
-	-	TRBV6-6	TRBJ2-7	TGTGCCAGCAGTTACACGACAGCTCCTTCTCCCTACGAGCAGTACTTC	CASSYTTAPSPYEQYF
TRBD1	-	TRBV7-9	TRBJ1-2	TGTGCCAGCAGCTCACGCCCGGGACAGGGGGGGACTAACTATGGCTACACCTTC	CASSSRPGQGGTNYGYTF
-	once	TRBV30	TRBJ1-2	TGTGCCTGGAGTGTAAACAGAGATGGCTACACCTTC	CAWSVNRDGYTF
TRBD2	once	TRBV7-9	TRBJ2-5	TGTGCCAGCAGCCCATATCCGGGAGGGGACTTCCAAGAGACCCAGTACTTC	CASSPYPGGDFQETQYF
-	-	TRBV30	TRBJ2-6	TGTGCCTGGACCGCAGGCCGCTCTGGGGCCAACGTCCTGACTTTC	CAWTAGRSGANVLTF
TRBD2	-	TRBV28	TRBJ2-1	TGTGCCAGCAGTTTATCTACTAGCGGGAGTTACAATGAGCAGTTCTTC	CASSLSTSGSYNEQFF
TRBD2	-	TRBV28	TRBJ2-1	TGTGCCAGCAGTACCACGACTAGCTACGACAATGAGCAGTTCTTC	CASSTTTSYDNEQFF
TRBD1	-	TRBV18	TRBJ1-4	TGTGCCAGCTCCCTGCGACAGGGAACTAATGAAAAACTGTTTTTT	CASSLRQGTNEKLFF
TRBD1	-	TRBV27	TRBJ2-7	TGTGCCAGCAGTTTATGGGGGACAGGGGGCGAGGAGCAGTACTTC	CASSLWGTGGEEQYF
-	few	TRBV27	TRBJ2-7	TGTGCCAGCAGTTTACAGACAGACTCCTACGAGCAGTACTTC	CASSLQTDSYEQYF
TRBD2	-	TRBV27	TRBJ2-7	TGTGCCACCGGGACTAGCGGGATGTACGAGCAGTACTTC	CATGTSGMYEQYF
-	once	TRBV14	TRBJ1-1	TGTGCCAGCAGCCATACCCCGGGATCCCCGACTGAAGCTTTCTTT	CASSHTPGSPTEAFF
TRBD1	-	TRBV5-6	TRBJ2-7	TGTGCCAGCAGCCTAACCCAGGGACAGGACTCCTACGAGCAGTACTTC	CASSLTQGQDSYEQYF
TRBD1	few	TRBV6-6	TRBJ1-5	TGTGCCAGCAGCCTGGGACAGAGTGGCAATCAGCCCCAGCATTTT	CASSLGQSGNQPQHF
-	-	TRBV18	TRBJ1-2	TGTGCCAGCTCACCTCTCAGGGATTGGGGCTACACCTTC	CASSPLRDWGYTF